This entry describes one T cell receptor (beta chain). This clone turned up a few times. Its antigen is currently not known. No clone much larger than this one lies a single base away; base qualities are absent. The entry originates in a study of cytomegalovirus exposure and HLA in healthy donors (dated by TCRdb to about 2017). The study in broad terms: An earlier analysis of approximately 640 of the donors reported 276 Gb of sequence data and 120 million or so unique TCR beta sequences from around 200 million T cells. An early release covering roughly 600 HLA-typed donors comprised roughly 300 gigabases of sequencing data and around 86 million unique TCR sequences. The genetic ancestry cluster associated with self-reported Caucasian donors included 81% of the roughly 390 genotyped donors. The study was designed to test whether signatures of past pathogen exposure could be identified by cataloging public T cell receptors. Using immunosequencing, the study profiled T cell repertoires from 666 subjects and related those repertoires to cytomegalovirus serostatus. Besides the first cohort of approximately 710 subjects, a separate validation cohort made up of some 110 different subjects was used. The study combined high-throughput TCR immunosequencing, statistical association of individual TCRs with disease status, and machine learning to predict cytomegalovirus infection status. To study patterns of TCR occurrence, a later analysis re-analyzed previously published TCR beta repertoires from 666 donors and added high-resolution HLA genotyping. Rather than using new phenotypic data, the later analysis identified candidate immune exposures from TCR beta sequences and from how often those sequences occurred across donors. To decide whether each TCR beta V gene segment behaved as functional or pseudogenic, an earlier analysis of 587 of the donors relied on high-throughput TCR beta sequencing. Donor age, sex, ethnicity and CMV serostatus were collected together with the repertoire data. In a later genetic analysis, genome-wide SNP genotypes for about 55% of the roughly 670 donors were used, and that subset was treated as a discovery cohort. Every discovery cohort repertoire had been produced on one sequencing platform. HLA typing covered class I and class II loci at four-digit resolution. The number of typed donors differed by locus: about 629-630 for A, B, C, DRB1 and DQB1; 522 for DQA1; some 610 for DPA1; and 400 to 480 for DPB1. Four or five DR-DQ haplotypes were handled as single units for association and clustering because linkage in the cohort was strong. Among roughly 400 genotyped donors of the cohort, an average of approximately 220,000 unique TCR beta nucleotide sequences was sequenced per donor, of which 15% to 20% were non-productive.

CDR1 and CDR2 are drawn from the germline V gene: SNHLY, FYNNEI. The CDR3 has 13 amino acids, counting the end cysteine and phenylalanine. Only the CDR3 DNA is retained, 39 bases long and in frame from the first base. A distance of 6 bases separates the germline ends of V and J, which lose 4 bases and 0 bases respectively. The library was prepared using the immunoSEQ multiplex PCR assay. A mixture of 60 forward primers for TCR Vbeta segments and 13 reverse primers for TCR Jbeta segments was used in the multiplex PCR. A multiplex PCR assay on genomic DNA amplified the CDR3 region of rearranged TCR beta genes. On the Illumina HiSeq System, the amplified TCR beta libraries were sequenced as 87-base-pair reads. From the authors' description of their analysis: A later analysis counted 65 million to 90 million unique TCR beta chains across the 650 to 700 repertoires, and about 10 million of these chains were shared by at least two donors. A nearest-neighbor algorithm error-corrected the raw reads and collapsed the reads into unique sequences, merging closely related sequences to remove PCR and sequencing errors. Alignment of CDR3 sequences to IMGT reference sequences was used to assign V, D and J gene segments. Each retained sequence needed at least a six-nucleotide match to both a V gene segment and a J gene segment. Rearrangements were called productive when the CDR3 lacked stop codons and stayed in frame with V and J; all others were non-productive. CDR3 was defined by IMGT convention, running from the second conserved V-encoded cysteine to the conserved J-encoded phenylalanine. The earlier analysis of roughly 590 of the donors excluded sequences that lacked an unambiguous match to a single V gene segment. In an earlier analysis of about 590 of the donors, a V segment was called functional when productive rearrangements were above 56.7%, and segregating when the standard deviation between donors exceeded 5%. A statistical classification framework was developed to diagnose cytomegalovirus status using the catalog of TCR beta chain sequences. In a later analysis, TCR nucleotide sequences were compared against IMGT/GENE-DB human TR gene sequences so that V and J genes could be assigned. The TCRdist pipeline was used in a later analysis to assign CDR3 sequences and most-parsimonious VDJ recombination scenarios. A later analysis defined each TCR beta chain by its CDR3 amino acid sequence plus V-gene family, and excluded reads lacking a unique V-gene family. As a way to deal with suspected cross-contamination and a sequencing artifact, a later analysis dropped roughly 600 nucleotide sequences that were highly shared and had low generation probability. For each public chain, a later analysis derived a clonal expansion index from normalized ranks of inferred template counts within each repertoire. A later analysis computed generation probabilities with a VDJ recombination model fitted to out-of-frame rearrangements, and checked the results against IGoR. Hypergeometric tests were used in a later analysis to score TCR-TCR, TCR-HLA and TCR-CMV co-occurrence, with a repertoire-size bias correction applied to the TCR pairs. To estimate false discovery rates, a later analysis permuted the HLA or CMV assignments 20 times. In a later analysis, co-occurring TCRs were grouped using DBSCAN, with TCRdist sequence similarity added in when clustering inside HLA-allele-positive subsets. Co-occurrence clustering excluded repertoires with fewer than 30,000 or more than 120,000 public chains, plus five with anomalous nucleotide sharing. TCRdb retrieved this table from immuneACCESS and kept in-frame rearrangements only. Not all clones are present; in checked studies, unresolved V genes account for under half, and no reason is known for the remainder. V and J calls and clone size are those listed in that table; D and trimming were worked out from the DNA. The sample yields 150,000 to 200,000 clones; 70% were counted once. About 4.5% of the sample is taken by the ten largest.

The cohort was made up of about 610 healthy bone marrow donors. All cohort members were sampled while nominally healthy, although unrecorded immune exposures were likely present. The donor was CMV seropositive and belonged to the group of more than 250 seropositive cohort members. A peripheral blood sample was collected from each donor, and TCR beta sequencing was performed on peripheral blood mononuclear cells. The Qiagen DNeasy Blood Extraction Kit was used to extract genomic DNA from the blood cell samples. Results the study describes overall, beyond this receptor: Assigning TCR associations to individual alleles was difficult when HLA alleles, especially DR and DQ, strongly co-occurred. According to a later genetic analysis, donors in an Asian-associated ancestry cluster had fewer N-insertions in productive TCRs than the approximately 610-donor mean. In an earlier analysis of 587 of the donors, most TCR beta V segments appeared in productive rearrangements about 90% or about 30% of the time, broadly matching IMGT annotations. Some IMGT-functional V segments, including TRBV6-2 and TRBV6-3, could not be told apart with the 87-base-pair reads, so those segments were excluded. In a later analysis, most CMV-associated TCR beta chains were found to appear HLA-restricted, with HLA associations seemingly driven largely by CMV exposure. In a later analysis, TCR association rates were found to vary across HLA loci, with the most associated TCRs seen for DRB1 alleles and the fewest for HLA-C alleles. HLA typing was unavailable for some donors at each locus, so association tests used only the typed subset. Only TCR beta chains were sequenced in this cohort, and the absence of alpha or paired-chain data limited detectable features. At a false discovery rate of 0.05, a later analysis linked some 17,000 TCR beta sequences to specific HLA alleles. The classifier was reported to diagnose cytomegalovirus status with high specificity and sensitivity in both the original cohort and the validation cohort. In vitro tests confirmed that a few of the cytomegalovirus-associated TCR beta chains recognize cytomegalovirus antigens. A further reported finding was that TCR beta sequences accurately predicted the HLA-A and HLA-B alleles for most subjects in the first cohort. Presence/absence analyses assumed roughly uniform sequencing depth across donors, an assumption that may not hold. The sequencing pipeline was judged likely to have produced a cluster of highly shared sequence variants as a technical artifact. Immune exposure information for the cohort was limited to CMV serostatus. Linkage disequilibrium might explain the correlated functional status among segregating V segments, but an unknown experimental factor could not be excluded. A later genetic analysis associated a missense DCLRE1C variant with V-gene and J-gene trimming of TCR beta chains, and an independent cohort replicated the association. In a later analysis, HLA-associated TCR beta chains showed more clonal expansion and lower generation probabilities than non-associated chains that were equally common. In a later analysis, several top co-occurrence clusters were reported to appear linked to parvovirus B19, influenza, CMV and Epstein-Barr virus. Most TCR sequences were seen in very few donors, while some public TCRs were found in many individuals. The authors suggested that the approach could potentially be generalized to other disease states and immunological phenotypes. A total of about 180 TCR beta chains were listed by the study as associated with cytomegalovirus. Because counts were too low, under 20 rarely observed V segments, including chromosome 9 orphons, were left out of the earlier analysis of a few hundred of the donors.

This clonotype was sampled from a man between 18 and 29 years old in good health and CMV-seropositive. The sequenced sample consisted of PBMCs. The receptor chain draws on TRBV2 and TRBJ1-2; there is no confident call for the D gene. The sequenced DNA is TGTGCCAGCAGTGCAGTCGCTAACTATGGCTACACCTTC. This is translated as CASSAVANYGYTF.